This note documents a single T cell receptor (beta chain) sequence. Produced via immunoSEQ multiplex PCR; TCRdb's table is partial and in-frame only. The data hold some 120,000 clones, with roughly 88% observed a single time. Germline values: CDR1 LGHDT, CDR2 YNNKEL (reference sequence). The CDR3 totals 13 residues. The V and J ends lost 0 bases and 8 bases respectively, with 10 bases between them. These data belong to a study of T cell responses to AZD1222 COVID-19 vaccine. V and J are TRBV3-1 (or the pseudogene TRBV3-2) and TRBJ1-2; D possibly corresponds to TRBD1 (6 bases). This receptor was taken from an adult in good health. This material consisted of peripheral blood, taken on day 0 of MenACWY control vaccination. DNA of the CDR3: TGTGCCAGCAGCCAAGAAGCGGGGGCAGGCTACACCTTC. Translating gives CASSQEAGAGYTF.